The clone carrying this T cell receptor (beta chain) was seen only once. Repertoires were generated with immunoSEQ multiplex PCR, while TCRdb's copy carries only in-frame clones and drops some. Counted here are a few hundred thousand clones, 86% occurring once; the ten biggest clones make up about 9.4%. The sample comes from a study of blood T cell repertoires in COVID-19. Overall study context: Spain, Italy and the United States supplied samples that represented acute and convalescent COVID-19.

Losses at the gene ends were 0 bases for V and 4 bases for J; bases not matched to a gene: 5. Germline CDR1 and CDR2: SGDLS and YYNGEE. This CDR3 spans 15 amino acids. The source is a woman between 18 and 30 years old who had recovered from COVID-19. V is TRBV9 and J is TRBJ1-1, with 8 bases aligning to TRBD1. The sequenced material came from PBMCs or T cells enriched from blood (not recorded which). The DNA for the CDR3 is TGTGCCAGCAGCGTAGCCGCAGGGGGCGTCACTGAAGCTTTCTTT. This codes for CASSVAAGGVTEAFF. Filled out from reference TRBV9 and TRBJ1-1, the complete variable domain reads DSGVTQTPKHLITATGQRVTLRCSPRSGDLSVYWYQQSLDQGLQFLIQYYNGEERAKGNILERFSAQQFPDLHSELNLSSLELGDSALYFCASSVAAGGVTEAFFGQGTRLTVV.